The TCR beta chain under discussion was sequenced for a study of T cell changes during pregnancy in multiple sclerosis (dated by TCRdb to the late 2010s). A note on the overall study: Changes in the T cell repertoire over the course of pregnancy were examined in this study in women with multiple sclerosis.

The protocol used for the library was the immunoSEQ multiplex PCR assay. Imported from immuneACCESS, the table was reduced by TCRdb to in-frame sequences with V and J called. These copies leave out some clones; in studies compared against another copy, an unresolved V gene accounts for under half, and the cause of the remainder is not known. This sample is represented by some 87,000 clones; approximately 92% of them were singletons. The top ten hold 0.21% of the sample. The CDR3 has 14 amino acids, counting the end cysteine and phenylalanine. The DNA shown is the 42-base CDR3, in frame from base 1. Per the germline V gene (reference sequence), LNHDA is the CDR1 and SQIVND is the CDR2. After removal of 7 bases from V and 0 bases from J, the junction retains 0 bases not matched to a gene. Comment on this clone: Its specific antigen is unknown. Qualities for individual bases were not recorded, and no much larger clone is one base off.

Rearrangement joined TRBV19 to TRBJ2-6; 7 bases in the junction line up with TRBD1. The sequence was collected from a female donor with multiple sclerosis, enrolled in a pregnancy study. The material was CD4+ T cells from peripheral blood mononuclear cells, obtained before pregnancy. The nucleotide sequence is given as TGTGCCAGTAACAGGGGCTCTGGGGCCAACGTCCTGACTTTC. This yields the protein CASNRGSGANVLTF.